This T cell receptor beta chain was sequenced in a study of blood T cell repertoires in COVID-19. Overall study context: Collection of acute and convalescent COVID-19 samples took place in the United States, Italy and Spain. The cDNA or gDNA used as material had been derived from T cells, B-cell-depleted T cells, or PBMCs.

The table came from immunoSEQ multiplex PCR; TCRdb's copy has only in-frame clones and leaves some out. The table records about 75,000 clones, roughly 90% of them present only once. Germline loops: CDR1 SGHTA, CDR2 FQGNSA. The CDR3 extends over 18 amino acids. The J segment lost 1 base and the V segment lost 2 bases, leaving 13 bases of the junction unmatched. The receptor was derived from a woman aged 45-60 years with acute or convalescent COVID-19. The sample consisted of peripheral blood. V gene TRBV7-2 combines with J gene TRBJ1-1; TRBD1 aligns across 7 bases. Here the CDR3 DNA reads TGTGCCAGCAGCTTACAAACACAGGGGTTCTTGGCGAACACTGAAGCTTTCTTT. It translates to CASSLQTQGFLANTEAFF.